This T cell receptor (beta chain) was found in a study of blood T cell repertoires in COVID-19. Overall study context: T cells, B-cell-depleted T cells, or PBMCs provided the cDNA or gDNA that served as material.

V dropped 5 bases and J dropped 2; count of bases not matched to a gene: 4. CDR1 SEHNR and CDR2 FQNEAQ come from the germline V gene (reference sequence). The CDR3 contains 15 residues. A single count supports this clone. The authors' processing: Estimation of nucleated cell counts relied on the amplification of reference gene primers. The protocol was immunoSEQ multiplex PCR, while the TCRdb copy is restricted to in-frame clones and leaves out a portion. V and J calls and clone size are given by that table; D and trimming were obtained from the DNA. The sample holds about 160,000 clones, roughly 80% seen once.

The chain employs TRBV7-9 and TRBJ2-3; 10 bases are a match to TRBD2. The origin of this receptor is a man aged 55 to 70 with acute or convalescent COVID-19. Specimen: peripheral blood. The CDR3 nucleotides read TGTGCCAGCAGCGAGCTAGCGGGGGCCACAGATACGCAGTATTTT. It is translated as CASSELAGATDTQYF.